This T cell receptor beta chain appears in the sequencing data of a study of tumor-infiltrating lymphocytes in primary liver carcinoma (dated by TCRdb to about 2017). About the investigation overall: Of the five patients (three men and two women, aged 30 to 69 years), four had hepatocellular carcinoma and one had combined HCC and intrahepatic cholangiocarcinoma. The tumors of the five patients were staged as T1-T3 N0M0, with maximum diameters ranging from roughly 4 to 10 cm. Repertoires from technical replicates were highly reproducible, with mean shared-clone rates near 0.89 and correlation coefficients above 0.95. Each sample produced about 3.5 to 7.5 million productive TCRbeta reads, and read depth showed no significant difference between tissue types. TCRbeta repertoire sequencing, expression microarrays and whole-exome sequencing were combined in the study across five regions of each liver tumor, with adjacent normal tissue and blood also included. To link TCRbeta repertoire diversity with the local molecular phenotype, the 25 or so tumor region samples were profiled using Agilent mRNA microarrays. TCRbeta repertoire sequencing covered some 35 specimens from 5 patients: approximately 25 tumor regions, 5 adjacent noncancerous liver tissues and 5 peripheral blood samples.

TCRbeta-specific cDNA was reverse-transcribed from 500 ng total RNA using a constant-region primer and ProtoScript II reverse transcriptase. TCRbeta libraries were built with three nested multiplex PCR rounds, a slightly modified ARM-PCR procedure. Multiplex TRBV1-TRBV30 forward primers and a Cbeta reverse primer were used in the first two PCR rounds, each of which was run for around 9 cycles. A final 25-cycle PCR with Deep VentR polymerase added sample barcodes and Illumina adapters. Amplicons of 200-500 bp were gel-purified with a QIAquick gel extraction kit before sequencing. The TCRbeta amplicons were sequenced with 250-bp paired-end reads on an Illumina HiSeq 2500. The original pipeline was this. Quality trimming of reads was performed with Trimmomatic v0.33, and paired reads were merged with FLASH v1.2.11 so that full CDR3 sequences could be recovered. V, D and J germline segments were assigned to the rearranged TCRbeta sequences by MiGEC v1.2.1b. Clonotype statistics and Shannon-Wiener diversity indices were calculated with VDJtools v1.0.0. To cut down on sampling bias, every analysis after diversity analysis relied on just the 250 most abundant clonotypes from each sample. The public reads were reanalyzed by TCRdb: fastp trimming at Q25, MiXCR alignment, in-frame beta chains only. Each CDR3 protein gets just one entry, which takes the most common genes and DNA from the rows behind it. The V and J calls and clone size are TCRdb's, not the authors'. Here the sample has under 90,000 distinct CDR3 sequences; 65% to 80% occur a single time. Roughly 21% of the sample rests with the top ten.

What the authors observed across the whole study: Because only the TCR beta chain was sequenced and unpaired alpha chains were not captured, true repertoire diversity is likely underestimated. Repertoire overlap was found to be higher between tumor regions (mean roughly 36%) than between tumor-adjacent (about 17%) or tumor-blood (roughly 15%) pairs, consistent with antigen-driven expansion. With just four or five patients in the study, the authors point out that the findings should be validated in a larger study. A significantly larger repertoire fraction was made up by the top 250 clones in tumors than in blood (p = 0.039). Only roughly 8-25% of top clones appeared in all five regions of a tumor, which suggests that tumor-infiltrating T cells are spatially heterogeneous. Comparison of CD4+ and CD8+ T cell repertoires was precluded by the use of bulk unsorted samples.

Between the V and J ends, shortened by 8 bases and 1 base respectively, the junction contains 11 bases. From a lookup of the germline V gene, CDR1 and CDR2 are SGHAT and FQNNGV. Reading from cysteine to phenylalanine, the CDR3 counts 13 amino acids. The read is trimmed to its CDR3 DNA, 39 bases read in frame from base 1. Notes on this clonotype: The antigen this receptor binds is unknown. Qualities for individual bases were not recorded, and no much larger clone is one base off.

Total RNA and DNA were co-extracted from around 20-30 mg of bulk tissue with the AllPrep DNA/RNA mini kit, without cell sorting. Surgical resection was performed in China between 2015 and March 2016 on about 5 patients with histopathologically diagnosed primary liver carcinoma. Patients had chronic HBV infection and were treatment-naive at sampling. Five spatially separated regions were sampled from each tumor: the superior, inferior, left-lateral and right-lateral poles, plus the tumor centre. Histological examination found more than 80% viable tumor cells in every tumor sample. Fresh tumor and adjacent tissue pieces were bisected; one half was stored in RNAlater at -80°C, the other sent for histology.

The chain uses TRBV11-2 and TRBJ1-1, with the D gene too uncertain to name. The sequenced sample consisted of liver tumor tissue from sampling region 1. Explained via the paper, the cell subset or site label denotes: tumor region T1, superior pole. This TCR came from a middle-aged man with primary liver carcinoma and hepatitis B virus infection. The CDR3 protein: CASLRWGNTEAFF. The DNA is TGTGCCAGCTTACGGTGGGGGAACACTGAAGCTTTCTTT. Joined to the reference TRBV11-2 and TRBJ1-1 proteins, this CDR3 gives the full variable domain: EAGVAQSPRYKIIEKRQSVAFWCNPISGHATLYWYQQILGQGPKLLIQFQNNGVVDDSQLPKDRFSAERLKGVDSTLKIQPAKLEDSAVYLCASLRWGNTEAFFGQGTRLTVV.